Each of the 18 T cell receptor beta chains below was sequenced from the same sample in a study of blood T cell repertoires in COVID-19. Here immunoSEQ multiplex PCR was the method, and the copy in TCRdb shows in-frame clones only, minus some. The repertoire holds tens of thousands of clones, with 80% to 90% as singletons. Input material: peripheral blood. All receptors come from a man in his 70s with acute or convalescent COVID-19.

V and J are TRBV19 and TRBJ1-5; D is unclear. The V end was cut by 1 base, the J end by 3 bases, with 13 bases between. The CDR3 is 16 residues long. Germline values: CDR1 LNHDA, CDR2 SQIVND (reference sequence). The CDR3 bases are TGTGCCAGTAGTATAGGCCCGGGGAGGGCCAATCAGCCCCAGCATTTT. It specifies CASSIGPGRANQPQHF.

The rearrangement joins TRBV7-8 to TRBJ1-2; D ambiguous. Germline values: CDR1 SGHVS, CDR2 FQNEAQ. This CDR3 is built from 13 residues. Trimming removed 3 bases at V and 5 bases at J, with 10 bases between. The CDR3 bases are TGTGCCAGCAGCTTTGAGGGCCAATATGGCTACACCTTC. It specifies CASSFEGQYGYTF.

The CDR3 DNA sequence: TGTGCCAGCAAAATCGGGACAGAAAAAACCGGGGAGCTGTTTTTT. Residues: CASKIGTEKTGELFF. V and J are TRBV7-2 and TRBJ2-2; 7 nucleotides agree with TRBD1. Trimming took 7 bases from V and 5 from J; bases not matched to a gene: 10. Germline V gene lookup returns CDR1 SGHTA and CDR2 FQGNSA. This CDR3 comprises 15 residues.

The genes are TRBV6-5 and TRBJ1-1; perhaps TRBD1 as D (6 bases). V gave up 1 base and J gave up 0 bases, with 12 bases separating them. There are 16 residues in the CDR3. Germline V CDR1 and CDR2: MNHEY, SVGAGI. The CDR3 here is CASSYLGARVNTEAFF. CDR3 DNA: TGTGCCAGCAGTTACTTGGGGGCTCGTGTGAACACTGAAGCTTTCTTT.

The chain is built from TRBV28 and TRBJ2-3; D is unclear. Germline assignment: CDR1 MDHEN and CDR2 SYDVKM. The length of the CDR3 is 11 residues. The V gene lost 5 bases and the J gene lost 9 bases, with 9 bases spanning the gap. The CDR3 loop reads CASSVSRTQYF. The DNA of the CDR3 is TGTGCCAGCAGTGTTAGCCGGACGCAGTATTTT.

Within the sample, this clone is medium-sized. This sample includes further DNA sequences coding for the same CDR3. The CDR3 region has the DNA TGTGCCCCCCGCGGCGGGGGGGGGCCCCAAGAGACCCAGTACTTC. Amino acids: CAPRGGGGPQETQYF. The chain carries TRBV9 and TRBJ2-5; TRBD2 agrees at 9 bases. Trimming at V came to 10 bases and at J to 1 base, leaving 11 bases not matched to a gene. Germline V lookup: CDR1 SGDLS, CDR2 YYNGEE. This CDR3 is 15 amino acids long.

The chain couples TRBV7-2 to TRBJ2-1; TRBD2 agrees at 16 bases. Germline V gives CDR1 SGHTA, CDR2 FQGNSA. The CDR3 runs to 19 residues. The V segment lost 2 bases and the J segment 4 bases; nucleotides outside the gene matches: 8. This CDR3 reads CASSLYGTSGRAKYNEQFF. DNA of the CDR3: TGTGCCAGCAGCTTATACGGGACTAGCGGGAGGGCCAAGTACAATGAGCAGTTCTTC.

The chain combines TRBV5-6 with TRBJ2-2; 8 bases align to TRBD1. Germline assignment: CDR1 SGHDT and CDR2 YYEEEE. The trim removed 3 bases at V and 4 bases at J, leaving 11 bases unmatched. This CDR3 is 17 amino acids long. The CDR3 DNA reads TGTGCCAGCAGCTCATCAAGACAGGGGTTGCGCACCGGGGAGCTGTTTTTT. Translation: CASSSSRQGLRTGELFF.

This chain links TRBV4-3 with TRBJ2-7; 9 bases match TRBD2. CDR3 length: 15 residues. V lost 0 bases to trimming and J lost 4 bases; unmatched junction nucleotides: 4. CDR1 and CDR2 (germline): LGHNA, YSLEER. In nucleotides, the CDR3 is TGCGCCAGCAGCCAAGATCGCGGGAGGGCATACGAGCAGTACTTC. As protein: CASSQDRGRAYEQYF.

The chain recombines TRBV5-1 with TRBJ2-1; no reliable D call. This CDR3 is built from 13 residues. The germline V gene encodes CDR1 SGHRS and CDR2 YFSETQ. The V end lost 5 bases, the J end lost 5 bases, and 11 bases lay between the germline ends. CDR3 nucleotide sequence: TGCGCCAGCAGGCGGCGAAGGAACAATGAGCAGTTCTTC. Residues: CASRRRRNNEQFF.

The chain couples TRBV3-1 (or the pseudogene TRBV3-2) to TRBJ2-7; TRBD1 agrees at 9 bases. Germline CDR1 is LGHDT and CDR2 is YNNKEL (reference sequence). After removal of 0 bases from V and 5 bases from J, the junction contained 8 bases not matched to a gene. This CDR3 spans 16 amino acids. In DNA form, the CDR3 reads TGTGCCAGCAGCCAAGAAGCGGGGACAGGGCTGCACGAGCAGTACTTC. This encodes CASSQEAGTGLHEQYF.

The chain employs TRBV7-8 and TRBJ2-1; D perhaps matches TRBD2 (6 bases). CDR1 and CDR2 from the germline V gene are SGHVS and FQNEAQ. V lost 4 bases and J lost 0, with 13 bases in between. CDR3 size: 16 residues. DNA for the CDR3: TGTGCCAGCAGCTCATCGGGGCGGGACTCCTACAATGAGCAGTTCTTC. Its protein is CASSSSGRDSYNEQFF. The full variable domain, completed using reference TRBV7-8 and TRBJ2-1, is GAGVSQSPRYKVAKRGQDVALRCDPISGHVSLFWYQQALGQGPEFLTYFQNEAQLDKSGLPSDRFFAERPEGSVSTLKIQRTQQEDSAVYLCASSSSGRDSYNEQFFGPGTRLTVL.

The chain's CDR3 is CASSLTSGRTSTDTQYF. CDR3 coding DNA: TGTGCCAGCAGCTTGACTAGCGGGAGGACTAGCACAGATACGCAGTATTTT. The V gene is TRBV3-1 (or the pseudogene TRBV3-2), the J gene TRBJ2-3, with 13 bases lining up with TRBD2. The V segment lost 5 bases and the J segment 0 bases; nucleotides outside the gene matches: 5. The CDR3 length is 17 residues. Germline V gene lookup returns CDR1 LGHDT and CDR2 YNNKEL (reference sequence).

This clone was seen only a few times. The chain combines TRBV9 with TRBJ1-2; the match to TRBD1 covers 7 bases. The CDR3 consists of 13 residues. V was pared by 0 bases and J by 8 bases, with 4 bases of the junction left unmatched. Germline CDR1 reads SGDLS; CDR2 reads YYNGEE. DNA of the CDR3: TGTGCCAGCAGCGTAGAAGGGGGCGGCGGCTACACCTTC. It encodes CASSVEGGGGYTF.

V gene TRBV7-8 combines with J gene TRBJ1-4; D is unclear. Trimming left V 5 bases short and J 5 bases short, with 9 bases between. This CDR3 has 13 amino acids. The V gene's germline CDR1 is SGHVS and CDR2 FQNEAQ. In DNA form, the CDR3 reads TGTGCCAGCAGCCGGGCGGGGAATGAAAAACTGTTTTTT. Its protein product is CASSRAGNEKLFF.

This sequence joins TRBV2 and TRBJ2-7; weak D call: TRBD2 (6 bases). Germline V CDR1 and CDR2: SNHLY, FYNNEI. V was cut by 6 bases and J by 3 bases, with 18 bases left in between. The CDR3 is 15 residues long. This CDR3 is CASSPLGGRNYEQYF. The CDR3 DNA reads as TGTGCCAGCAGCCCTCTTGGAGGGAGAAACTACGAGCAGTACTTC.

The chain has TRBV28 and TRBJ2-5; 8 bases fit TRBD1. The CDR3 covers 15 residues. Germline CDR1 MDHEN, CDR2 SYDVKM. V trimming: 5 bases; J trimming: 3 bases; junction bases outside the gene matches: 8. The CDR3 nucleotides read TGTGCCAGCAGTCTCTCGACAGGGGCTGAAGAGACCCAGTACTTC. Encoded protein: CASSLSTGAEETQYF.

Within the sample, this clone is hyperexpanded. The gene calls are TRBV28 and TRBJ1-1; 7 nucleotides line up with TRBD1. From germline, CDR1 is MDHEN and CDR2 SYDVKM. The V segment lost 4 bases and the J segment 1 base; nucleotides outside the gene matches: 3. The CDR3 covers 14 residues. The CDR3 is CASSSGQKNTEAFF. As DNA, the CDR3 is TGTGCCAGCAGTTCGGGACAGAAGAACACTGAAGCTTTCTTT. The full variable domain, rest sourced from reference TRBV28 and TRBJ1-1, is DVKVTQSSRYLVKRTGEKVFLECVQDMDHENMFWYRQDPGLGLRLIYFSYDVKMKEKGDIPEGYSVSREKKERFSLILESASTNQTSMYLCASSSGQKNTEAFFGQGTRLTVV.